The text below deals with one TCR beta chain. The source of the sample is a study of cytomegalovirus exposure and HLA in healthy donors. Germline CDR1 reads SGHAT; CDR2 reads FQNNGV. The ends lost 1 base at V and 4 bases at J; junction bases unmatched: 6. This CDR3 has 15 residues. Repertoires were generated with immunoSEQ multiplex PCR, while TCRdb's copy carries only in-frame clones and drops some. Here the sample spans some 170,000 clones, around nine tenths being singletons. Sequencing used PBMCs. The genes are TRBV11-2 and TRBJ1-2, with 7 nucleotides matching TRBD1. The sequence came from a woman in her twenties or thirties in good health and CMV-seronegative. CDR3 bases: TGTGCCAGCAGCTTAGCCGGGACAGCCCTCTATGGCTACACCTTC. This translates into CASSLAGTALYGYTF.